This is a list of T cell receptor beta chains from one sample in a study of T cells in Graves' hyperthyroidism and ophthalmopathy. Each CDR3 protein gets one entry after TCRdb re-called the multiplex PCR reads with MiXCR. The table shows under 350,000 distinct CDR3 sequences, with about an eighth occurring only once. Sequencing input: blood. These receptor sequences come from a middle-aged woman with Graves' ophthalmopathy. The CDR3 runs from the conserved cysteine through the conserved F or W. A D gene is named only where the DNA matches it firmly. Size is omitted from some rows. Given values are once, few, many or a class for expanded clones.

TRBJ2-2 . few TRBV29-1 CSVEGGPTGELFF TGCAGCGTTGAGGGGGGACCCACCGGGGAGCTGTTTTTT
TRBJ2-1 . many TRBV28 CASSLGLRGAEQFF TGTGCCAGCAGTTTAGGGCTCAGGGGGGCTGAGCAGTTCTTC
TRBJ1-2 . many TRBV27 CASSLSGGTNYGYTF TGTGCCAGCAGTTTATCGGGGGGAACTAACTATGGCTACACCTTC
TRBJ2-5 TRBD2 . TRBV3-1 CASSKGRTSAETQYF TGTGCCAGCAGCAAGGGCCGGACTAGCGCAGAGACCCAGTACTTC
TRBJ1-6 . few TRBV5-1 CASRASFSNSPLHF TGCGCCAGCAGGGCGAGTTTCTCCAATTCACCCCTCCACTTT
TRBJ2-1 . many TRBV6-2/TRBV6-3 CASSFLTNYNEQFF TGTGCCAGCAGTTTCCTCACGAACTACAATGAGCAGTTCTTC
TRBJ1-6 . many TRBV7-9 CASSFGQNNSPLHF TGTGCCAGCAGCTTTGGACAGAATAATTCACCCCTCCACTTT
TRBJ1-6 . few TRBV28 CASSFSRLLNSPLHF TGTGCCAGCAGTTTCTCACGGCTGCTGAATTCACCCCTCCACTTT
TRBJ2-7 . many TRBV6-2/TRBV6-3 CASSGWSHWEQYF TGTGCCAGCAGCGGGTGGTCCCACTGGGAGCAGTACTTC
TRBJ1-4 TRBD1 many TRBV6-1 CASRQQGAGEKLFF TGTGCCAGCAGACAACAGGGGGCAGGGGAAAAACTGTTTTTT
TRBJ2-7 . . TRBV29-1 CSVGSGGGSYEQYF TGCAGCGTTGGGAGCGGAGGGGGTTCCTACGAGCAGTACTTC
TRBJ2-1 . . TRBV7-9 CASSGGARDNEQFF TGTGCCAGCAGCGGAGGGGCCAGGGACAATGAGCAGTTCTTC
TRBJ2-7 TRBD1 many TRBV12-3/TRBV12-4 CASSFGAGGGYEQYF TGTGCCAGCAGTTTTGGGGCAGGGGGCGGGTACGAGCAGTACTTC
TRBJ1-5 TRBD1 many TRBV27 CASTPTGRSGPQHF TGTGCCAGCACCCCGACAGGGAGATCAGGGCCCCAGCATTTT
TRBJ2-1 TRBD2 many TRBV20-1 CSARGTSGRSYNEQFF TGCAGTGCTAGAGGGACTAGCGGGAGATCCTACAATGAGCAGTTCTTC
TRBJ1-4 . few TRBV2 CASSERQVFNEKLFF TGTGCCAGCAGTGAACGTCAGGTCTTCAATGAAAAACTGTTTTTT
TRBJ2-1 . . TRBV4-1 CASSLQGFSSYNEQFF TGCGCCAGCAGCCTACAGGGATTTTCCTCCTACAATGAGCAGTTCTTC
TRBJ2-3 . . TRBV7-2 CASSSQAYTDTQYF TGTGCCAGCAGCTCCCAGGCCTACACAGATACGCAGTATTTT
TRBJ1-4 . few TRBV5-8 CASSLLPDTTNEKLFF TGTGCCAGCAGCTTGCTCCCAGATACAACTAATGAAAAACTGTTTTTT
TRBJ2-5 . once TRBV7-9 CASSSGVTQETQYF TGTGCCAGCAGCTCAGGGGTCACCCAAGAGACCCAGTACTTC
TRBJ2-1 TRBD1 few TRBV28 CASSLEWQGVDEQFF TGTGCCAGCAGTTTGGAGTGGCAGGGGGTTGATGAGCAGTTCTTC
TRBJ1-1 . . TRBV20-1 CRVTRGSEAFF TGCAGGGTTACGAGGGGATCCGAAGCTTTCTTT
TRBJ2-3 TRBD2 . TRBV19 CASSIGLSGVTDTQYF TGTGCCAGTAGTATAGGTCTTAGCGGGGTCACAGATACGCAGTATTTT
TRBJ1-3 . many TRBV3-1 CASSQGRVSFVGNTIYF TGTGCCAGCAGCCAAGGCAGGGTTAGTTTCGTCGGAAACACCATATATTTT
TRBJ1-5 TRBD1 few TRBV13 CASSLGPGQGMQPQHF TGTGCCAGCAGCTTAGGGCCGGGACAGGGTATGCAGCCCCAGCATTTT
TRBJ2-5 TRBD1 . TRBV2 CASSEGEDRGQETQYF TGTGCCAGCAGTGAAGGGGAAGACAGGGGGCAGGAGACCCAGTACTTC
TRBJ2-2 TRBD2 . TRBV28 CATAAHTSGSIGELFF TGTGCCACCGCGGCCCATACTAGCGGGAGTATCGGGGAGCTGTTTTTT
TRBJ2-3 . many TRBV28 CASSFMKSDTDTQYF TGTGCCAGCAGTTTCATGAAGAGCGACACAGATACGCAGTATTTT
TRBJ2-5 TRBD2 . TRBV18 CASSPSPGLATSETQYF TGTGCCAGCTCTCCGTCACCGGGACTAGCGACCTCAGAGACCCAGTACTTC
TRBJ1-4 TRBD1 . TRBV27 CASSLQGTANEKLFF TGTGCCAGCAGTCTACAAGGGACAGCTAATGAAAAACTGTTTTTT
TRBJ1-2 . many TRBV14 CASSQGGPLLYGYTF TGTGCCAGCAGCCAAGGAGGGCCCCTACTCTATGGCTACACCTTC
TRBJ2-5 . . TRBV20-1 CSARTAYQETQYF TGCAGTGCTCGGACTGCGTACCAAGAGACCCAGTACTTC
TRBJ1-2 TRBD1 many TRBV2 CASSPLVQGNGYTF TGTGCCAGCAGCCCGCTTGTACAGGGGAATGGCTACACCTTC
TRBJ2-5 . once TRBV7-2 CASSLGEGRQETQYF TGTGCCAGCAGCTTAGGCGAGGGGAGGCAAGAGACCCAGTACTTC
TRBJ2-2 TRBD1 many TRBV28 CASSLFGTVRELFF TGTGCCAGCAGTTTATTTGGGACAGTCCGGGAGCTGTTTTTT
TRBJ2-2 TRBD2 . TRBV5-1 CASSRGDNTGELFF TGCGCCAGCAGCCGGGGGGACAACACCGGGGAGCTGTTTTTT
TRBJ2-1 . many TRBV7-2 CASSTRTGSYNEQFF TGTGCCAGCAGCACCCGGACCGGGAGTTACAATGAGCAGTTCTTC
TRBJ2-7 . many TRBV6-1 CASQGWGNEQYF TGTGCCAGTCAGGGTTGGGGGAACGAGCAGTACTTC
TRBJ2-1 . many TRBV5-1 CASSFPGGAKEQFF TGCGCCAGCAGCTTCCCCGGGGGAGCAAAGGAGCAGTTCTTC
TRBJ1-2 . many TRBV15 CATSTGRGDGYTF TGTGCCACCAGCACGGGCAGGGGCGATGGCTACACCTTC
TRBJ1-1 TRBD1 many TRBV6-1 CASIRTGGTEAFF TGTGCCAGCATCAGAACAGGGGGCACTGAAGCTTTCTTT
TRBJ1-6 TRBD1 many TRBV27 CASSRGLNNSPLHF TGTGCCAGCAGCAGGGGGCTTAATAATTCACCCCTCCACTTT
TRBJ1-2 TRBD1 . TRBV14 CASSHPGQGAGYGYTF TGTGCCAGCAGCCACCCGGGACAGGGGGCCGGCTATGGCTACACCTTC
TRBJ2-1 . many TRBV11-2 CASSSTETYNEQFF TGTGCCAGCAGCTCGACAGAGACCTACAATGAGCAGTTCTTC
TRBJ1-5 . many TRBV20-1 CSARGGNSNQPQHF TGCAGTGCTAGAGGAGGAAACAGCAATCAGCCCCAGCATTTT
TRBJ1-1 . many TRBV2 CASSEDGWTEAFF TGTGCCAGCAGTGAAGATGGGTGGACTGAAGCTTTCTTT
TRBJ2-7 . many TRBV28 CASSFTDSYEQYF TGTGCCAGCAGTTTTACAGACTCCTACGAGCAGTACTTC
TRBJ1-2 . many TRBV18 CASSPTSRGYTF TGTGCCAGCTCACCAACGTCGCGTGGCTACACCTTC
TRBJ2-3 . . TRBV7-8 CASSLPPRPDTQYF TGTGCCAGCAGCTTACCTCCCCGGCCAGATACGCAGTATTTT
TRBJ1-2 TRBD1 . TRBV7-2 CASSLDGDSYGYTF TGTGCCAGCAGCTTAGATGGGGACAGCTATGGCTACACCTTC
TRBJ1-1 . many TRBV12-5 CASGLQENTEAFF TGTGCTAGTGGTTTGCAAGAGAACACTGAAGCTTTCTTT
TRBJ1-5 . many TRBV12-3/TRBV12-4 CASRRDGNQPQHF TGTGCCAGCAGAAGGGATGGCAATCAGCCCCAGCATTTT
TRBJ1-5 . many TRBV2 CASRGLGNSNQPQHF TGTGCCAGCAGGGGGTTGGGGAATAGCAATCAGCCCCAGCATTTT
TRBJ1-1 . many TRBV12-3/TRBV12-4 CASTQQLGGAFF TGTGCCAGCACCCAACAACTCGGTGGGGCTTTCTTT
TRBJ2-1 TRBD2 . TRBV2 CASSGTSGNNEQFF TGTGCCAGCAGTGGGACTAGCGGAAACAATGAGCAGTTCTTC
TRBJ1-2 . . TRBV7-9 CASSFLGIDYGYTF TGTGCCAGCAGCTTTCTAGGGATTGACTATGGCTACACCTTC
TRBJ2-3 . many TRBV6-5 CASSYSTFPDTQYF TGTGCCAGCAGTTACTCGACCTTCCCCGATACGCAGTATTTT